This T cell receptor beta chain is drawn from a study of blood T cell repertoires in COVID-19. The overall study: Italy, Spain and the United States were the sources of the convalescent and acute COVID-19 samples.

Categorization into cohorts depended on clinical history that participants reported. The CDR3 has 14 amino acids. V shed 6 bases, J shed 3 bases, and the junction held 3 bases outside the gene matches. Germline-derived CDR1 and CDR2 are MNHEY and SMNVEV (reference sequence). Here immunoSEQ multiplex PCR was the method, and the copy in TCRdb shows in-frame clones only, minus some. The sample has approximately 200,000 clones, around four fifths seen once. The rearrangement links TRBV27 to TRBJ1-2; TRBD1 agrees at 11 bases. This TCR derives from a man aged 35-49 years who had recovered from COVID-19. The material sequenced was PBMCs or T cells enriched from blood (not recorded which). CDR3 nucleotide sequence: TGTGCCAGCAGGCGGGACAGGGGGTACTATGGCTACACCTTC. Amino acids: CASRRDRGYYGYTF.